The 2 T cell receptor beta chains reported below all come from one sample, sequenced in a study of spatial heterogeneity in lung cancer. General study findings and limits: For expanded intratumoral alpha and beta TCRs, counts tracked tumor mutation counts.

Their antigens are not known. TCRdb called the 5' RACE reads again in MiXCR, with one record for every CDR3 protein. This table holds about 14,000 distinct CDR3 sequences, 4% to 5% found once. The time point is: sample taken at primary tumor resection. Specimen: lung tumor tissue, collected at surgery. These receptors were taken from a female donor with early-stage non-small cell lung cancer.

This clonotype was found many times. The V call is TRBV20-1, the J call TRBJ2-3; no reliable D call. Trimming pared 0 bases from V and 2 bases from J, leaving 6 bases between. CDR3 length: 13 residues. Germline V CDR1 and CDR2: DFQATT, SNEGSKA (reference sequence). The CDR3 DNA sequence: TGCAGTGCTAGAGAAAGCAACACAGATACGCAGTATTTT. Encoded protein: CSARESNTDTQYF.

This clonotype was counted many times. The gene calls are TRBV6-1 and TRBJ2-5, with 9 bases matching TRBD1. Germline-derived CDR1 and CDR2 are MNHNS and SASEGT. The CDR3 runs to 14 residues. J lost 4 bases, V lost 6 bases, and 6 bases had no gene match. This CDR3 is CASRTGGEGETQYF. The CDR3 DNA follows: TGTGCCAGCAGGACAGGGGGGGAGGGAGAGACCCAGTACTTC.